This TCR beta chain was observed in a study of T-cell memory formation after mild COVID-19 (dated by TCRdb to the early 2020s). The study in broad terms: TCR sequence clusters from the two donors were largely donor specific. T-cell clones expanding and contracting after mild COVID-19 in two donors were tracked by longitudinal TCRalpha and TCRbeta repertoire sequencing. The cohort was made up of two young adult volunteers, one female and one male, who were previously healthy.

PBMCs were isolated by Ficoll-Paque density gradient centrifugation. In the case of this clonotype: The antigen it recognizes is unknown. Nothing much larger sits one base from this clone, and base qualities are not available.

Summary of the overall study and its limitations: Clones contracting from day 15 to 85 had balanced CD4/CD8 phenotypes, while a second wave expanding from day 15 to 37 was biased towards CD4+. The detection of some responding clones in pre-infection memory suggests that pre-existing cross-reactive memory T cells joined the SARS-CoV-2 response. Whether the second-wave clones peaking on day 37 were SARS-CoV-2 specific was not confirmed. Contracting CD4+ clones were located mainly in the CM and EM memory subsets, whereas CD8+ clones were found to be enriched in EMRA. The study covered only a couple of mild cases, and larger cohorts including severe cases with pre-infection samples were considered necessary.

For sequencing, an Illumina NovaSeq 6000 was employed. TCRalpha and TCRbeta cDNA libraries were constructed by 5'RACE with constant-segment primers, with sample barcodes and unique molecular identifiers being introduced. Trizol reagent was used to extract RNA from every sample. Libraries were amplified in two PCR steps, with a second sample barcode and Illumina TruSeq adapters added in the second step. Libraries were sequenced on an Illumina NovaSeq with 2 x 150 bp paired-end reads. The original methods were these. The reads were demultiplexed and collapsed into UMI-guided consensus sequences using migec v1.2.7. With mixcr v2.1.11, UMI consensuses were aligned to TRA and TRB V and J templates and assembled into clonotypes. A clonotype was counted as expanded or contracted only when both edgeR and NoisET called the clonotype significant, with the noise models trained on biological replicates. edgeR calls used a false discovery rate-adjusted p below 0.01 and a log2 fold-change threshold of 1. PCA with hierarchical clustering of max-normalized trajectories of the 1000 most abundant clonotypes was used as exploratory dynamics analysis. The CD4 or CD8 phenotype of responding clones was assigned using the separately sequenced CD4+ and CD8+ repertoires. The public reads were quality trimmed at Q25 with fastp and then assembled into clones with MiXCR by TCRdb, keeping productive beta chains. Each entry merges the rows of one CDR3 protein and shows their most common DNA and genes. Here the V and J calls rest on TCRdb's processing, not on the authors' analysis. The sample yields around 310,000 distinct CDR3 sequences; approximately 22% were counted once. Around 20% of the sample comes from the top ten.

The CDR3 covers 15 residues, taking in both the cysteine and the phenylalanine. Only the CDR3 DNA is retained, 45 bases long and in frame from the first base. The V end gives up 2 bases and the J end 1 base, leaving 3 bases in the junction not matched to a gene. Reading the germline V gene gives CDR1 SGHRS and CDR2 YFSETQ. Sequenced sample: PBMCs or a T cell subset sorted from them (not recorded which). The TCR originated in a man between 18 and 29 years old who had mild COVID-19 (a few samples of this study predate the infection). The sample titles of this study are shuffled in the database, so cell type and time point are left out; the donor was told from shared clones. Here the chain combines TRBV5-1 and TRBJ2-5; a stretch of 9 junction bases matches TRBD2. Here the CDR3 is given as CASSLSSGGQETQYF. The DNA reads as follows: TGCGCCAGCAGCTTAAGTAGCGGGGGCCAAGAGACCCAGTACTTC.